This TCR beta chain was recorded in a study of technical replicates of blood from a handful of donors. Libraries were prepared by immunoSEQ multiplex PCR; TCRdb keeps only in-frame clonotypes and omits some of them. The table has roughly 76,000 clones, approximately 94% seen once. The germline V and J ends were trimmed by 4 bases and 5 bases, with 14 bases remaining between them. Germline V CDR1 and CDR2: SGHRS, YFSETQ. The CDR3 is made up of 14 amino acids. V gene TRBV5-1 combines with J gene TRBJ2-3, with D perhaps TRBD1 (5 bases). The clonotype comes from a human donor in good health. The specimen was T cells isolated from PBMCs. CDR3 protein: CASSPQGWGDTQYF. The CDR3 DNA follows: TGCGCCAGCAGCCCTCAGGGATGGGGAGATACGCAGTATTTT.